This paragraph reports one T cell receptor (beta chain). The CDR3 length is 11 residues. V shed 4 bases and J shed 8 bases, with 9 bases lying between them. Germline V gene lookup returns CDR1 SGHRS and CDR2 YFSETQ. These data originate in a study of blood T cell repertoires in COVID-19. Across the whole study: Spain, Italy and the United States supplied samples that represented acute and convalescent COVID-19. Nucleic acid was either cDNA or gDNA, and it came from T cells, B-cell-depleted T cells, or PBMCs.

Study processing details: Quantification of nucleated cells was approximated via reference gene primer amplification. Using immunoSEQ multiplex PCR, the repertoire was profiled, and TCRdb retains in-frame clones only, with some absent. V and J calls and clone size are copied from that table; D and trimming were computed from the DNA. The repertoire holds fewer than 350,000 clones, with roughly nine tenths as singletons. Sample: PBMCs or T cells enriched from blood (not recorded which). V and J are TRBV5-1 and TRBJ1-2, with D perhaps TRBD1 (5 bases). The receptor's source is a woman aged 40 to 55 who had recovered from COVID-19. The CDR3 DNA reads as TGCGCCAGCAGCGGGACTTACGGCTACACCTTC. It encodes CASSGTYGYTF.